The rows below give T cell receptor beta chains drawn from one sample of a study of shared clonotypes between healthy human individuals. Method: immunoSEQ multiplex PCR; TCRdb's copy keeps in-frame clones and lacks some. This sample has about 2 million clones, with less than 95% found just once. Sequencing used naive CD8+ T cells sorted from blood. The receptors shown here come from a man younger than 35 in good health. CDR3s include the opening cysteine and the closing phenylalanine or tryptophan. Each record gives: J gene, V gene, CDR3 protein.

J gene: TRBJ1-1; V gene: TRBV7-3; CDR3 protein: CASSLRDGGTEAFF
J gene: TRBJ2-1; V gene: TRBV27; CDR3 protein: CASSFSAYNEQFF
J gene: TRBJ1-2; V gene: TRBV6-5; CDR3 protein: CASSPREIYGYTF
J gene: TRBJ2-7; V gene: TRBV4-1; CDR3 protein: CASSKREGGVHLEQYF
J gene: TRBJ1-1; V gene: TRBV21-1; CDR3 protein: CASSTSGTEAFF
J gene: TRBJ2-1; V gene: TRBV29-1; CDR3 protein: CSVEEQGGEQFF
J gene: TRBJ1-5; V gene: TRBV11-2; CDR3 protein: CASSLGQGGWEPQHF
J gene: TRBJ1-1; V gene: TRBV5-1; CDR3 protein: CASSDATEAFF
J gene: TRBJ1-4; V gene: TRBV6-5; CDR3 protein: CASSYSGPNEKLFF
J gene: TRBJ2-3; V gene: TRBV5-6; CDR3 protein: CASTHTTRTDTQYF
J gene: TRBJ2-5; V gene: TRBV30; CDR3 protein: CAGGSSGVQETQYF
J gene: TRBJ2-1; V gene: TRBV5-4; CDR3 protein: CASSFYGEYRGRDEQFF
J gene: TRBJ1-2; V gene: TRBV2; CDR3 protein: CASKPTGVYGYTF
J gene: TRBJ1-2; V gene: TRBV7-2; CDR3 protein: CASSSKPPGPPNYGYTF
J gene: TRBJ2-7; V gene: TRBV6-5; CDR3 protein: CASTPTGGDNEQYF
J gene: TRBJ1-1; V gene: TRBV19; CDR3 protein: CASSIWGTTEAFF
J gene: TRBJ2-1; V gene: TRBV10-3; CDR3 protein: CATGTSSQYEQFF
J gene: TRBJ2-1; V gene: TRBV29-1; CDR3 protein: CSVEYLLAGFDRDEQFF
J gene: TRBJ2-4; V gene: TRBV4-1; CDR3 protein: CASSQDPVAIQYF
J gene: TRBJ2-1; V gene: TRBV10-1; CDR3 protein: CASSESPGDEQFF
J gene: TRBJ2-7; V gene: TRBV29-1; CDR3 protein: CSVEEGQGMGEQYF
J gene: TRBJ2-6; V gene: TRBV6-6; CDR3 protein: CASSTGLGANVLTF
J gene: TRBJ2-2; V gene: TRBV27; CDR3 protein: CASSLSIGAGELFF
J gene: TRBJ1-2; V gene: TRBV4-1; CDR3 protein: CASSQGDGDGYTF
J gene: TRBJ2-2; V gene: TRBV19; CDR3 protein: CASSIWQTTGELFF
J gene: TRBJ1-1; V gene: TRBV7-2; CDR3 protein: CASSFIGQTGTEAFF
J gene: TRBJ2-5; V gene: TRBV29-1; CDR3 protein: CSVEDPGGRETQYF
J gene: TRBJ1-1; V gene: TRBV6-5; CDR3 protein: CASSPDTNTEAFF
J gene: TRBJ2-5; V gene: TRBV5-4; CDR3 protein: CASSPLGVQETQYF
J gene: TRBJ1-6; V gene: TRBV28; CDR3 protein: CASSFWHSNSPLHF
J gene: TRBJ2-1; V gene: TRBV2; CDR3 protein: CASSGVPTSSGVYNEQFF
J gene: TRBJ2-5; V gene: TRBV5-6; CDR3 protein: CASSTTGVSGETQYF
J gene: TRBJ1-2; V gene: TRBV9; CDR3 protein: CASSKTGGDYGYTF
J gene: TRBJ2-5; V gene: TRBV12-5; CDR3 protein: CASGLGTGGRETQYF
J gene: TRBJ2-3; V gene: TRBV4-2; CDR3 protein: CASSQDFGGLAEQYF
J gene: TRBJ2-3; V gene: TRBV7-9; CDR3 protein: CASSLAWLAGGPGTDTQYF
J gene: TRBJ1-2; V gene: TRBV4-1; CDR3 protein: CASSQDRANYGYTF
J gene: TRBJ1-5; V gene: TRBV19; CDR3 protein: CASRTQGGNHQPQHF